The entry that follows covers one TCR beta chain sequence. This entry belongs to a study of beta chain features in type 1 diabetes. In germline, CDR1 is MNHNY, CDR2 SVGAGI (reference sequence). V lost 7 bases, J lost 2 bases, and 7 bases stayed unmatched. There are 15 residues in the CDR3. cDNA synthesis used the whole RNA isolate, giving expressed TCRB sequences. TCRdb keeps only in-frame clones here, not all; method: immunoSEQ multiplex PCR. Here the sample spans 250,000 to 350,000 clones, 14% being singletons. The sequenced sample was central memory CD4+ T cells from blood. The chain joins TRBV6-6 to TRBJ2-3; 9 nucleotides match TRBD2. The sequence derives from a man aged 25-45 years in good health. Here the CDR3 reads CASKSGGPITDTQYF. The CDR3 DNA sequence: TGTGCCAGCAAGAGCGGGGGGCCCATCACAGATACGCAGTATTTT.